This TCR beta chain was profiled in a study of T cells of healthy individuals. This clonotype was found many times. MiXCR was run by TCRdb on the 5' RACE reads, yielding one entry per CDR3 protein. The sample yields tens of thousands of distinct CDR3 sequences, 15% to 20% seen once. The source of this sequence is a human donor in good health.

This CDR3 reads CASSQVVAKKDTQYF. DNA of the CDR3: TGCGCCAGCAGCCAAGTGGTAGCGAAGAAAGATACGCAGTATTTT. The chain has TRBV4-1 and TRBJ2-3, with D possibly being TRBD2 (5 bases). The V end was cut by 1 base, the J end by 5 bases, with 13 bases between. The CDR3 consists of 15 residues. Germline V gene data show CDR1 as MGHRA and CDR2 as YSYEKL.